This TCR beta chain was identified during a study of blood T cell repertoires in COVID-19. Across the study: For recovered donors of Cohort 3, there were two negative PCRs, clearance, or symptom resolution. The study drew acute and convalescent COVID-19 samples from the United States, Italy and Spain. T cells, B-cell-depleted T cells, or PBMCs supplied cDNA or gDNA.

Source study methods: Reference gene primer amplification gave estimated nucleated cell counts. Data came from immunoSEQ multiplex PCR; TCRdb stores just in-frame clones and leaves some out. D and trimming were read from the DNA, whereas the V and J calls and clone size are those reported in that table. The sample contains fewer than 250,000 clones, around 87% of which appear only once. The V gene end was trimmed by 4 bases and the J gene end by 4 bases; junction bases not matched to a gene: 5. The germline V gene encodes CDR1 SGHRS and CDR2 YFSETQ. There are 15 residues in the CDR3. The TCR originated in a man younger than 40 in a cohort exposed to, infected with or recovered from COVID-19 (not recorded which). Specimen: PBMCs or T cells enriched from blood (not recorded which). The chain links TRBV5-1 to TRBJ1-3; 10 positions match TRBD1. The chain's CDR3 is CASSTGTGVGNTIYF. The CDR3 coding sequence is TGCGCCAGCAGCACCGGGACAGGGGTCGGAAACACCATATATTTT.